This T cell receptor (beta chain) was documented in a study of blood T cell repertoires in COVID-19. Study-wide background: PBMCs, B-cell-depleted T cells, or T cells provided the cDNA or gDNA that made up the material.

Per the original data handling: Reference gene primer amplification gave nucleated cell count estimates. Repertoires were generated with immunoSEQ multiplex PCR, while TCRdb's copy carries only in-frame clones and drops some. V and J calls plus clone size are reproduced from that table; the DNA served to infer D and trimming. This table holds roughly 200,000 clones, around 85% found once. CDR3 length: 17 residues. The chain employs TRBV7-5 and TRBJ2-1; TRBD2, the table's D call, lacks a check against the DNA. TRBV7-5 is shown as a pseudogene. This sequence was found in a man aged 55 to 70 with acute or convalescent COVID-19. Sample: peripheral blood. This chain's CDR3 is CVRSLEGRREVVGEQFF. CDR3 nucleotide sequence: TGTGTCAGAAGCTTAGAAGGTCGGCGGGAGGTTGTCGGTGAGCAGTTCTTC.